These T cell receptor beta chains were read from a single sample in a study of T cells in Graves' hyperthyroidism and ophthalmopathy. A single record per CDR3 protein comes from TCRdb applying MiXCR to the multiplex PCR reads. Among approximately 410,000 distinct CDR3 sequences, roughly 14% were seen once, and the ten largest hold roughly 13%. Sequenced material: blood. The receptors stem from a man aged 18 to 29 with Graves' ophthalmopathy. Each CDR3 is given with its conserved first and last residue.

j_call v_call cdr3_length cdr3_aa
TRBJ2-7 TRBV3-1 14 CASSRELAGWEQYF
TRBJ2-3 TRBV7-2 16 CASSPTGLAGARTQYF
TRBJ1-2 TRBV19 14 CASSYSSRNYGYTF
TRBJ1-1 TRBV2 14 CASSVRQMNTEAFF
TRBJ1-2 TRBV28 16 CASSQNRVGSHYGYTF
TRBJ1-1 TRBV30 11 CAWSVGAEAFF
TRBJ1-6 TRBV6-2/TRBV6-3 16 CASRTDAGSYNSPLHF
TRBJ1-2 TRBV5-5 15 CASSPTLGANYGYTF
TRBJ1-6 TRBV19 13 CAGSMDIFSPLHF
TRBJ1-1 TRBV7-9 14 CASSLEGGGTEAFF
TRBJ2-3 TRBV10-3 14 CASRGVEGSDTQYF
TRBJ2-4 TRBV20-1 14 CSARLGVGKNIQYF
TRBJ1-2 TRBV7-8 16 CASSLGGTGTNYGYTF
TRBJ2-7 TRBV11-3 16 CASSFIYGTRTYEQYF
TRBJ2-2 TRBV6-1 15 CASSKGLPTTGELFF
TRBJ1-2 TRBV29-1 14 CSVESGTGGYGYTF
TRBJ1-1 TRBV6-1 20 CASTLGGTVLGIETNTEAFF
TRBJ1-3 TRBV6-1 20 CASSDSGQGGFFPSGNTIYF
TRBJ1-5 TRBV10-1 14 CASSEGVYNQPQHF
NA TRBV10-1 14 CASSPGQSSYEQFF
TRBJ2-5 TRBV7-9 16 CASSLAAAGASETQYF
TRBJ2-2 TRBV5-1 15 CASRTDGPNTGELFF
TRBJ1-1 TRBV15 13 CATSRDEYTEAFF
TRBJ1-1 TRBV10-1 15 CASSASDRKYTEAFF
TRBJ1-4 TRBV3-1 14 CASSQGIGNEKLFF
TRBJ1-4 TRBV7-8 16 CASSLERRQPHEKLFF
TRBJ2-7 TRBV7-2 14 CASSSSTSGGEQYF
TRBJ2-3 TRBV6-2/TRBV6-3 15 CASTHIGSGTDTQYF
TRBJ2-1 TRBV11-2 18 CASSLDPPGRGGYNEQFF
TRBJ2-1 TRBV11-1 15 CASSPGRFTYNEQFF
TRBJ2-5 TRBV7-2 14 CASSSPGSGETQYF
TRBJ1-1 TRBV20-1 14 CSARKGQVNTEAFF
TRBJ2-2 TRBV10-3 16 CAIRRELAGNTGELFF
TRBJ2-7 TRBV7-3 13 CASSRGVVGEQYF
TRBJ2-1 TRBV6-1 13 CASTRTSLYEQFF
TRBJ1-3 TRBV29-1 12 CSVKGTGNTIYF
TRBJ2-3 TRBV20-1 15 CSARDTGAGSDTQYF
TRBJ2-3 TRBV9 16 CASSPSSRGRGDTQYF
TRBJ1-4 TRBV6-1 15 CAGGQAMATNEKLFF
TRBJ1-2 TRBV2 12 CASSGRGKGYTF
TRBJ1-6 TRBV20-1 13 CSARDSTTGPLHF
TRBJ2-3 TRBV7-2 16 CASSFYTGGFTDTQYF
TRBJ1-1 TRBV5-4 14 CASSLGGVWTEAFF
TRBJ1-2 TRBV30 14 CAWSPQGAGYGYTF
TRBJ1-2 TRBV3-1 15 CASSQGVIANYGYTF
TRBJ1-1 TRBV11-2 14 CASSSTFSNTEAFF
TRBJ2-2 TRBV3-1 17 CASSPLQGGVGNGELFF